This TCR beta chain was recovered during a study of blood T cell repertoires in COVID-19. Study information: Some COVID-19 samples were acute and others convalescent; all came from the United States, Italy and Spain. The analysed material was cDNA or gDNA that came from T cells, B-cell-depleted T cells, or PBMCs.

In the authors' methods: Amplification of reference gene primers provided the estimated nucleated cell counts. This table comes from immunoSEQ multiplex PCR, and its TCRdb copy is limited to in-frame clones, with some not included. V, J and clone size are those of that table, while D and trimming were read from the DNA. The sample lists tens of thousands of clones, about 86% occurring once. This CDR3 spans 13 amino acids. V gave up 6 bases and J gave up 5 bases; unmatched junction bases: 4. Germline CDR1 reads SEHNR; CDR2 reads FQNEAQ (reference sequence). Sequencing input: peripheral blood. This chain links TRBV7-9 with TRBJ1-1, with 9 bases that match TRBD1. This TCR derives from a woman older than 75 with acute or convalescent COVID-19. This CDR3 is CASRGTGSTEAFF. The CDR3 DNA reads TGTGCCAGCAGAGGGACAGGGTCGACTGAAGCTTTCTTT.